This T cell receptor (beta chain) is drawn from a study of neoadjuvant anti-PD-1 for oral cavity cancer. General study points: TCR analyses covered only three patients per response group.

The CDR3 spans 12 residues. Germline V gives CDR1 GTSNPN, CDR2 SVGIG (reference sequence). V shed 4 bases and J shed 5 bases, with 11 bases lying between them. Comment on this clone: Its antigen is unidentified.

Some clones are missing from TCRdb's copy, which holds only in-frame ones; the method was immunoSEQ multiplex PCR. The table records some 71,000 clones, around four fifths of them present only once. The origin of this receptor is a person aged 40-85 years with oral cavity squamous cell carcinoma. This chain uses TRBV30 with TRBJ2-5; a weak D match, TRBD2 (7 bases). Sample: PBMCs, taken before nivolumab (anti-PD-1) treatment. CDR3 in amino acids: CAWTGGHETQYF. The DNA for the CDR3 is TGTGCCTGGACCGGGGGGCACGAGACCCAGTACTTC.